This TCR beta chain was identified during a study of T cell responses to AZD1222 COVID-19 vaccine. Trimming stripped 1 base from V and 5 bases from J, with 2 bases between. This CDR3 is built from 12 residues. CDR1 is LGHNA and CDR2 is YNFKEQ in the germline V gene. Overall study findings and caveats: At baseline, seropositivity was found in only six AZD1222 recipients.

Assay: immunoSEQ multiplex PCR; the TCRdb copy retains only in-frame clones and omits some. The sample carries 180,000 or so clones, more than 75% recorded once. Comment on this clone: Its antigen is as yet unknown. This sample includes further DNA sequences coding for the same CDR3.

The V and J genes are TRBV4-2 and TRBJ2-2; no reliable D call. The origin of this receptor is an adult who received the AZD1222 COVID-19 vaccine. Material: peripheral blood, obtained 28 days after the second AZD1222 dose. This CDR3 is CASSQATGELFF. The CDR3 nucleotides read TGTGCCAGCAGCCAAGCTACCGGGGAGCTGTTTTTT.